A single TCR beta chain is shown here with its context. Its antigen is currently unknown. The PCR had 60 Vbeta and 13 Jbeta primers. Repertoires were generated with immunoSEQ multiplex PCR, while TCRdb's copy carries only in-frame clones and drops some. The repertoire holds under 150,000 clones, 60% to 80% seen once, with approximately 6.9% in the top ten. This entry comes from a study of cytomegalovirus exposure and HLA in healthy donors. For the study at large: Tens of millions of unique TCRs from HLA-typed donors were held in an early release of data.

Study outcomes and limitations: Earlier results showed most TCR beta V segments being productive about 87% or about 30% of the time. A missense DCLRE1C variant was associated with V- and J-gene trimming of TCR beta chains in a later analysis, and an independent cohort replicated the association.

The clonotype was recovered from a woman aged 40 to 50 in good health and CMV-seropositive. The sequencing input was PBMCs.

CDR3 amino acids: CASSQDGSGGAYNEQFF. CDR3 bases: TGCGCCAGCAGCCAAGACGGTTCGGGGGGGGCCTACAATGAGCAGTTCTTC. The V gene is TRBV4-1, the J gene TRBJ2-1; 8 nucleotides align to TRBD2. V lost 0 bases and J lost 2; bases outside the gene matches: 6. Germline assignment: CDR1 MGHRA and CDR2 YSYEKL. CDR3 length: 17 residues.